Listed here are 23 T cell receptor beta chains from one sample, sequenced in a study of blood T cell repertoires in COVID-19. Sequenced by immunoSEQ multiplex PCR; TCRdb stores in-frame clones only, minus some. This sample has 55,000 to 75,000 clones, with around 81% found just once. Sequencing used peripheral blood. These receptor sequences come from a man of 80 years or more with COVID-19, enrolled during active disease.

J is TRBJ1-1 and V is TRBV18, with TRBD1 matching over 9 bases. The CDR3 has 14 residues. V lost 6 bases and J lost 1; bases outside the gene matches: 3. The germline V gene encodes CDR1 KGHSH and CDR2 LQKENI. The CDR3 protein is CASSSGQGNTEAFF. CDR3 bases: TGTGCCAGCTCGTCGGGACAGGGGAACACTGAAGCTTTCTTT.

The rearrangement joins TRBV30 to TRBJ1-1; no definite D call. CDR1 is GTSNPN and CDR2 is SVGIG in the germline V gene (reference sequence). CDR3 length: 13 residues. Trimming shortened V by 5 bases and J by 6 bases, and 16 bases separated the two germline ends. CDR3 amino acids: CAWVGWASPEAFF. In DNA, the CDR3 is TGTGCCTGGGTTGGATGGGCATCCCCTGAAGCTTTCTTT.

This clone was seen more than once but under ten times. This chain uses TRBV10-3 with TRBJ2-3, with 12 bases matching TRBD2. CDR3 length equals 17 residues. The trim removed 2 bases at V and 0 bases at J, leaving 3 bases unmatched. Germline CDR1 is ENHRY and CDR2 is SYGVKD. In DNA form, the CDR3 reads TGTGCCATCAGTGAGCCGGGACTAGCGGGTAGCACAGATACGCAGTATTTT. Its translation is CAISEPGLAGSTDTQYF.

The CDR3 coding sequence is TGTGCCAGCAGGAGGACAAGAAATCAGCCCCAGCATTTT. It is translated as CASRRTRNQPQHF. This chain connects TRBV6-5 to TRBJ1-5; a weak D match, TRBD1 (5 bases). The CDR3 spans 13 residues. V gave up 6 bases and J gave up 4 bases, with 10 bases separating them. The germline gives CDR1 MNHEY, CDR2 SVGAGI.

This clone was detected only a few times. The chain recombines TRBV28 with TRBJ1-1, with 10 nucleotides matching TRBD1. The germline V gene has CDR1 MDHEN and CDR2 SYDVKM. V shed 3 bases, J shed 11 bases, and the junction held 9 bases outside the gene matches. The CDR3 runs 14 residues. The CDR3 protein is CASSFPGQGERAFF. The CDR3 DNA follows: TGTGCCAGCAGTTTCCCAGGACAGGGGGAGAGGGCTTTCTTT. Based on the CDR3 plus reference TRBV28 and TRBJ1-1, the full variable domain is DVKVTQSSRYLVKRTGEKVFLECVQDMDHENMFWYRQDPGLGLRLIYFSYDVKMKEKGDIPEGYSVSREKKERFSLILESASTNQTSMYLCASSFPGQGERAFFGQGTRLTVV.

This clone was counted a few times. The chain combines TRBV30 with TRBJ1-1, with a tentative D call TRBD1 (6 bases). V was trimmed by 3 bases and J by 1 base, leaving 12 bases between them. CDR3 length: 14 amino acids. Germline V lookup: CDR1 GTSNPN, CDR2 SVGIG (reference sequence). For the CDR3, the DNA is TGTGCCTGGAGCCGGGACACTAAGAACACTGAAGCTTTCTTT. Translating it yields CAWSRDTKNTEAFF. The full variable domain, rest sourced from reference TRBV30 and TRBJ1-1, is SQTIHQWPATLVQPVGSPLSLECTVEGTSNPNLYWYRQAAGRGLQLLFYSVGIGQISSEVPQNLSASRPQDRQFILSSKKLLLSDSGFYLCAWSRDTKNTEAFFGQGTRLTVV.

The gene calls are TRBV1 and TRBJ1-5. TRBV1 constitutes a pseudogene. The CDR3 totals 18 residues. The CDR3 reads CTSSQAGGGPKADQPQHF. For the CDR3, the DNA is TGCACCAGCAGCCAAGCGGGCGGGGGACCCAAGGCCGATCAGCCCCAGCATTTT.

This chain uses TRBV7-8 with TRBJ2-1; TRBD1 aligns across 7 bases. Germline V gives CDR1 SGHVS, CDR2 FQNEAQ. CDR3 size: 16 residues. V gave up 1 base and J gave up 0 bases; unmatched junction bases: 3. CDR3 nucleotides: TGTGCCAGCAGCTTAGAGGGGGCGGGCTCCTACAATGAGCAGTTCTTC. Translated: CASSLEGAGSYNEQFF. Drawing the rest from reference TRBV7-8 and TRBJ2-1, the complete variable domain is GAGVSQSPRYKVAKRGQDVALRCDPISGHVSLFWYQQALGQGPEFLTYFQNEAQLDKSGLPSDRFFAERPEGSVSTLKIQRTQQEDSAVYLCASSLEGAGSYNEQFFGPGTRLTVL.

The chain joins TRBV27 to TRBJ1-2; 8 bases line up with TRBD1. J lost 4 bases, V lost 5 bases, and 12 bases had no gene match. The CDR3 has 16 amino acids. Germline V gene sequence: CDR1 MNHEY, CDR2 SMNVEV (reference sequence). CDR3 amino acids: CASSLTRRTGLYGYTF. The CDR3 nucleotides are TGTGCCAGCAGTCTAACCAGGAGGACAGGGCTCTATGGCTACACCTTC.

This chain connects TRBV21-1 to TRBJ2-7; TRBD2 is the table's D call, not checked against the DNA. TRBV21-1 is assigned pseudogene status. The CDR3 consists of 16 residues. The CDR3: CASSKFPSPSSYEQYV. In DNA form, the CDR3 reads TGTGCCAGCAGCAAATTCCCTAGCCCTAGCTCCTACGAGCAGTACGTC.

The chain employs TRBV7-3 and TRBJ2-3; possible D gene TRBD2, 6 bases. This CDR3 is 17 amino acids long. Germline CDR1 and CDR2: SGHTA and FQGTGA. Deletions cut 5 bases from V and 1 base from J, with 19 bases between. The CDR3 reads CASSPPPRPGGTDTQYF. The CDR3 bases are TGTGCCAGCAGCCCCCCTCCGAGGCCGGGGGGCACAGATACGCAGTATTTT.

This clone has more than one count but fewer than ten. The CDR3 protein is CASSFGTGPSEAFF. The CDR3, as DNA: TGTGCCAGCAGTTTCGGGACAGGGCCCAGCGAAGCTTTCTTT. The V gene is TRBV6-5, the J gene TRBJ1-1; 9 nucleotides align to TRBD1. This CDR3 is 14 amino acids long. Germline V gene data show CDR1 as MNHEY and CDR2 as SVGAGI. Trimming took 4 bases from V and 8 from J; bases not matched to a gene: 8.

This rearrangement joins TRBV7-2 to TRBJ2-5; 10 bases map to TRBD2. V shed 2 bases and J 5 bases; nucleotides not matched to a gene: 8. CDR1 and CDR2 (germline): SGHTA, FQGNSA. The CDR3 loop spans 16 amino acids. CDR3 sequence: CASSLLAGVVEETQYF. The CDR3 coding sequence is TGTGCCAGCAGCTTACTAGCGGGAGTTGTTGAGGAGACCCAGTACTTC.

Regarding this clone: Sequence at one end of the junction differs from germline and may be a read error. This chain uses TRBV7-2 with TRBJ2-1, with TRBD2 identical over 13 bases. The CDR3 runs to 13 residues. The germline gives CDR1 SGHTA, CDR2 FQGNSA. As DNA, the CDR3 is TGTGCCAGCGCCCGTGGACTAGCGGGGGAGCAATTCTTC. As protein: CASARGLAGEQFF.

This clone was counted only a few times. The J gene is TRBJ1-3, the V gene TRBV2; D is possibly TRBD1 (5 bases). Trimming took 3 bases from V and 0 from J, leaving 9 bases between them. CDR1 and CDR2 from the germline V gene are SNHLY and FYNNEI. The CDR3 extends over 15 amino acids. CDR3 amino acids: CASSDQGPSGNTIYF. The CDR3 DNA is TGTGCCAGCAGTGACCAGGGCCCCTCTGGAAACACCATATATTTT.

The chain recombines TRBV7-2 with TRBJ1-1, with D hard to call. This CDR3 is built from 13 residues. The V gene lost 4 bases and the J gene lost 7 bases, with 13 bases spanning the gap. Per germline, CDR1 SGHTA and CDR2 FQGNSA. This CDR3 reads CASSSTPRHEAFF. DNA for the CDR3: TGTGCCAGCAGCTCTACCCCGAGGCATGAAGCTTTCTTT. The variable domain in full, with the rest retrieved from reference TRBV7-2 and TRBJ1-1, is GAGVSQSPSNKVTEKGKDVELRCDPISGHTALYWYRQSLGQGLEFLIYFQGNSAPDKSGLPSDRFSAERTGGSVSTLTIQRTQQEDSAVYLCASSSTPRHEAFFGQGTRLTVV.

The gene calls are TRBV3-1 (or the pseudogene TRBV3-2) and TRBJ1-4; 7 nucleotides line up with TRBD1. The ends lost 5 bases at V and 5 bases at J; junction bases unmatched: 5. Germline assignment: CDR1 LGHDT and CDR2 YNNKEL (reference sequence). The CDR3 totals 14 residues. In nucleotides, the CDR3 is TGTGCCAGCAGCTTCCGACAGGGCAATGAAAAACTGTTTTTT. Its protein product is CASSFRQGNEKLFF.

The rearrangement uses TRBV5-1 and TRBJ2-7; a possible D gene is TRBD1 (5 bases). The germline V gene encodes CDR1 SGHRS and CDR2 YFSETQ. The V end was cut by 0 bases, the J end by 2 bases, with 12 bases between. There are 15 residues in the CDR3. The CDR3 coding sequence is TGCGCCAGCAGCTTGGAGACAGTTCCTACCTACGAGCAGTACGTC. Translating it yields CASSLETVPTYEQYV.

As DNA, the CDR3 is TGTGCCAGCAGTCTAAGGACAGAGGGGACCTACGAGCAGTACTTC. Translated, it gives CASSLRTEGTYEQYF. The V and J genes are TRBV6-5 and TRBJ2-7; D might be TRBD1 (6 bases). The CDR3 is 15 residues long. V was pared by 5 bases and J by 2 bases, with 16 bases between. Per the germline V gene, CDR1 is MNHEY and CDR2 is SVGAGI.

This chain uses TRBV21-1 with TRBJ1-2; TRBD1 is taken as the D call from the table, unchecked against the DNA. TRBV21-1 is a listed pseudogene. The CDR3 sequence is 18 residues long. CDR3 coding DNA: TGTGCCAGCAGCGCCCAGGCCTCCACCTGGCCCAGTAACTATGGCTACACCTTC. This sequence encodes CASSAQASTWPSNYGYTF.

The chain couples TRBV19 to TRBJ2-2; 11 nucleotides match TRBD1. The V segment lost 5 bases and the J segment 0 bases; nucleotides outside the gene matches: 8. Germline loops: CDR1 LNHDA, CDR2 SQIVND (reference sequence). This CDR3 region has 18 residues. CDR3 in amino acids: CASSDRDRGVSNTGELFF. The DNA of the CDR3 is TGTGCCAGTAGTGACCGGGACAGGGGGGTTTCGAACACCGGGGAGCTGTTTTTT.

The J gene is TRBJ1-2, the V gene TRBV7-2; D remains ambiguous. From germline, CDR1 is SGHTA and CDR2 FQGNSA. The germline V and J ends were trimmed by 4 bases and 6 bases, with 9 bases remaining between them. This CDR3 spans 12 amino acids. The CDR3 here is CASSSNPNGYTF. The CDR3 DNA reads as TGTGCCAGCAGCTCCAACCCTAATGGCTACACCTTC.

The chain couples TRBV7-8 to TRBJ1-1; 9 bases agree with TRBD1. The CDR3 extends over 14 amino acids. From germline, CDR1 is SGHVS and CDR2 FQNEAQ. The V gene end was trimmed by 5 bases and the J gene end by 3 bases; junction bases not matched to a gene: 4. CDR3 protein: CASSQRTGDTEAFF. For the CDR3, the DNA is TGTGCCAGCAGCCAAAGGACAGGGGACACTGAAGCTTTCTTT.